This T cell receptor (beta chain) was observed in a study of T cell repertoires in cytomegalovirus infection. Background on the study: Both a matching HLA type and CMV infection were indicated by public TCR beta signatures. Whole-study findings and limits: HLA-C-restricted, CMV-specific TCR beta clonotypes were dominant ex vivo. Carriers of CMV and the relevant HLA type were discriminated by public TCR beta frequency.

This clonotype was observed once. Its antigen is unknown. MiXCR was run by TCRdb on the reads, yielding one entry per CDR3 protein. The table shows about 920,000 distinct CDR3 sequences, with approximately 30% occurring only once. V was shortened by 5 bases and J by 0 bases, with 12 bases between the two germline ends. In germline, CDR1 is MGHDK, CDR2 SYGVNS. This CDR3 contains 15 residues. The sequence was obtained from a human donor in good health (CMV status not recorded). Some clones in this sample may be carry-over from other donors' samples. The chain links TRBV25-1 to TRBJ2-3; tentative D call: TRBD2 (6 bases). Sequenced here: cultured CD8+ T cells from PBMCs, sampled from culture after CMV antigen stimulation. The CDR3 coding sequence is TGTGCCAGCAGTCATCGGCGGGGTAGCACAGATACGCAGTATTTT. Amino acids: CASSHRRGSTDTQYF.